This T cell receptor (beta chain) was retrieved from a study of T cell clones after liver transplantation. This clone occurred a few times. Here immunoSEQ multiplex PCR was the method, and the copy in TCRdb shows in-frame clones only, minus some. The table records tens of thousands of clones, about 70% of them present only once. V was pared by 4 bases and J by 4 bases, with 8 bases of the junction left unmatched. The CDR3 runs to 16 residues. Germline lookup yields CDR1 MNHNY and CDR2 SVGAGI (reference sequence). The sample in question was CD4+ T cells from blood, obtained at the 22-month timepoint. This TCR came from a human patient who received a liver transplant. T cells may partly derive from the graft donor. The chain employs TRBV6-6 and TRBJ1-3, with 9 bases matching TRBD1. CDR3 nucleotides: TGTGCCAGCAGTTTCCAACAGGGGGCGGAGGGAAACACCATATATTTT. This sequence encodes CASSFQQGAEGNTIYF.